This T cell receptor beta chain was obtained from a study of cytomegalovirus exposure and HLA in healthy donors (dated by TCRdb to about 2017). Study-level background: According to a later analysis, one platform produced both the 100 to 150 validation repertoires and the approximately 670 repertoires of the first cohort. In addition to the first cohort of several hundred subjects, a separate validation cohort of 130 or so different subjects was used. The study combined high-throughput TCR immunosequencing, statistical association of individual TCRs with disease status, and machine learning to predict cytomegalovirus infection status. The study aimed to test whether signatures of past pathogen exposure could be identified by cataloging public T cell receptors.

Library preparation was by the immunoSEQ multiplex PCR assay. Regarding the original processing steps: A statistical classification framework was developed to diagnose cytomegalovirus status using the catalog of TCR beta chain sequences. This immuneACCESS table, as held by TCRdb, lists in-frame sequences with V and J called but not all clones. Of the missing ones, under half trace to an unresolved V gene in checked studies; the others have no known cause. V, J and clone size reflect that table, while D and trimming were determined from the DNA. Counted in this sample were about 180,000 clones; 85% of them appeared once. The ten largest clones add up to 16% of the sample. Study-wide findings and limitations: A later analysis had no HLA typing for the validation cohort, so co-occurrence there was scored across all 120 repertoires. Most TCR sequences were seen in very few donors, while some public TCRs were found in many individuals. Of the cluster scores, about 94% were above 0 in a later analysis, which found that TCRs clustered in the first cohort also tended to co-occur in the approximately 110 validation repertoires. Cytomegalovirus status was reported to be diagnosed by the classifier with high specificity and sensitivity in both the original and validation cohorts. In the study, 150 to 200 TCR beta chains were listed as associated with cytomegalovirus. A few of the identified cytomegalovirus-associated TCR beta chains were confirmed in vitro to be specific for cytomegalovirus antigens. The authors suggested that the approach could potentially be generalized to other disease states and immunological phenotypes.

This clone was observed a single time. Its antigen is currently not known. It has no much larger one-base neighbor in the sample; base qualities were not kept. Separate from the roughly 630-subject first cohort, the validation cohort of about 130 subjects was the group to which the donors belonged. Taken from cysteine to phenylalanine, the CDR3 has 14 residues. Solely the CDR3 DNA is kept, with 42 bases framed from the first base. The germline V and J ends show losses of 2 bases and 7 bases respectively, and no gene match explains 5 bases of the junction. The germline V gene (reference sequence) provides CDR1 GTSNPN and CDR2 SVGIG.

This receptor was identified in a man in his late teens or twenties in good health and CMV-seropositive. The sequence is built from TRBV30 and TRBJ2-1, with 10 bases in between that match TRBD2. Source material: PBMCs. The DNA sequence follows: TGTGCCTGGAGTAGCGGGGGGGCAAGGAATGAGCAGTTCTTC. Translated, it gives CAWSSGGARNEQFF.